This T cell receptor (beta chain) was identified during a study of cytomegalovirus exposure and HLA in healthy donors. The PCR had 60 Vbeta and 13 Jbeta primers. Method: immunoSEQ multiplex PCR; TCRdb's copy keeps in-frame clones and lacks some. Among about 150,000 clones listed, around 80% were seen once. Between the trimmed V and J ends, which lost 1 base and 1 base, there was a span of 7 bases. The CDR3 runs 14 residues. CDR1 and CDR2 (germline): KGHSH, LQKENI. The receptor comes from a woman aged 25 to 39 in good health and CMV-seronegative. The specimen sequenced was PBMCs. This chain joins TRBV18 and TRBJ1-1; D remains unclear. The DNA of the CDR3 is TGTGCCAGCTCACCACTATCGGGGAACACTGAAGCTTTCTTT. Translation: CASSPLSGNTEAFF.